These 3 T cell receptor beta chains share one sample of origin, sequenced in a study of metastatic and nonmetastatic thyroid tumors. Every patient was untreated before thyroid surgery. TCRdb re-analyzed the PCR reads using MiXCR. The sample has around 14,000 clones, around 3.9% seen once. The sample consisted of tumor tissue. These TCRs come from a female donor with papillary thyroid cancer or a benign thyroid nodule (not recorded which). Some clones in this sample may be carry-over from other donors' samples.

This clone was recorded a few times. V gene TRBV6-1 combines with J gene TRBJ1-5; TRBD1 is a possible D gene (6 bases). V shed 10 bases and J shed 2 bases, with 15 bases lying between them. CDR1 and CDR2 (germline): MNHNS, SASEGT. This CDR3 is 14 amino acids long. CDR3 coding DNA: TGTGCCATCTGGAACAGGGCGGGCAATCAGCCCCAGCATTTT. Its translation: CAIWNRAGNQPQHF.

This clone was seen only a few times. This chain connects TRBV6-1 to TRBJ2-2; perhaps TRBD2 as D (6 bases). CDR3 size: 15 residues. V lost 2 bases, J lost 3 bases, and 10 bases lay in between. Germline V gives CDR1 MNHNS, CDR2 SASEGT. The CDR3 DNA follows: TGTGCCAGCAGTGAATCGACGGGGGACACCGGGGAGCTGTTTTTT. This gives the protein CASSESTGDTGELFF.

This clone was found a few times. No conserved phenylalanine or tryptophan is present at the end of the CDR3, so a read error is the likely explanation. The V call is TRBV6-1, the J call TRBJ2-1; D possibly uses TRBD1 or TRBD2 (5 bases each). CDR1 MNHNS and CDR2 SASEGT come from the germline V gene. This CDR3 is 16 amino acids long. V dropped 5 bases and J dropped 7 bases, with 21 bases sitting between them. The CDR3 sequence: CASSQVMGDLGNEQFL. CDR3 DNA: TGTGCCAGCAGTCAGGTGATGGGGGACCTCGGTAATGAGCAGTTCCTC.